These 29 T cell receptor beta chains originate from one sample sequenced in a study of cytomegalovirus exposure and HLA in healthy donors (dated by TCRdb to between 2016 and 2019). Libraries came from the immunoSEQ multiplex PCR assay. For the multiplex PCR, a mixture combining 60 forward primers for TCR Vbeta segments and 13 reverse primers for TCR Jbeta segments was used. TCRdb re-hosts the immuneACCESS table, in-frame sequences only. Its copies lack some clones; in the studies checked, an unresolved V gene accounts for under half of them, and the cause for the rest is not known. This sample lists around 200,000 clones; roughly 82% were detected once. Of the sample, roughly 2.6% falls within the top ten clones. The sequenced sample consisted of PBMCs. The source is a woman aged 45-59 years in good health and CMV-seropositive.

The chain recombines TRBV6-5 with TRBJ2-1, with a weak D call TRBD1 (6 bases). Per the germline V gene, CDR1 is MNHEY and CDR2 is SVGAGI. The length of the CDR3 is 14 residues. V was clipped by 7 bases and J by 3 bases, with 13 bases between them. This chain's CDR3 is CASMGHLNYNEQFF. For the CDR3, the DNA is TGTGCCAGCATGGGACACCTGAACTACAATGAGCAGTTCTTC.

The chain joins TRBV9 to TRBJ1-2; TRBD1 agrees at 8 bases. CDR1 and CDR2 from the germline V gene are SGDLS and YYNGEE. V gave up 2 bases and J gave up 4 bases; unmatched junction bases: 10. There are 16 residues in the CDR3. The CDR3 DNA is TGTGCCAGCAGCGTTTTCGGGACAGGTGACTCCTATGGCTACACCTTC. It specifies CASSVFGTGDSYGYTF.

This CDR3 is CASMSGVGEQYF. In DNA, the CDR3 is TGTGCCAGCATGTCGGGGGTAGGCGAGCAGTACTTC. The J gene is TRBJ2-7, the V gene TRBV2; a possible D gene is TRBD2 (6 bases). Germline V gene sequence: CDR1 SNHLY, CDR2 FYNNEI. There are 12 residues in the CDR3. Trimming removed 7 bases from V and 6 bases from J, with 13 bases in between.

This chain joins TRBV9 and TRBJ2-3; TRBD1 matches 7 bases. The CDR3 has 14 residues. The germline CDR1 and CDR2 sequences are SGDLS and YYNGEE. J gave up 6 bases and V 2 bases, and 6 bases lay outside the gene matches. CDR3 loop: CASSVRQGVDTQYF. The DNA of the CDR3 is TGTGCCAGCAGCGTGAGGCAGGGGGTGGATACGCAGTATTTT.

The chain couples TRBV9 to TRBJ2-1, with TRBD2 matching 10 bases. Per germline, CDR1 SGDLS and CDR2 YYNGEE. The CDR3 sequence is 17 residues long. With V trimmed by 4 bases and J by 2 bases, 9 bases remained unmatched. The CDR3 reads CASSPRTSGGPYNEQFF. The CDR3, as DNA: TGTGCCAGCAGCCCGAGGACTAGCGGAGGACCCTACAATGAGCAGTTCTTC.

The table lists this clone with a count of one. The chain carries TRBV2 and TRBJ1-2, with 9 bases lining up with TRBD1. With 0 bases clipped from V and 4 bases from J, the junction kept 6 bases outside the gene matches. The CDR3 covers 16 residues. Germline-derived CDR1 and CDR2 are SNHLY and FYNNEI. CDR3 sequence reads: CASSEASRTGAYGYTF. The CDR3 bases are TGTGCCAGCAGTGAAGCGTCTAGGACAGGGGCCTATGGCTACACCTTC.

The chain employs TRBV9 and TRBJ2-3, with TRBD2 matching over 8 bases. The germline gives CDR1 SGDLS, CDR2 YYNGEE. The CDR3 is 16 residues long. V gave up 0 bases and J gave up 2 bases; unmatched junction bases: 5. DNA of the CDR3: TGTGCCAGCAGCGTAGGTTTAGCGGGGCCCACAGATACGCAGTATTTT. Translated: CASSVGLAGPTDTQYF.

This clone was detected only a few times. DNA for the CDR3: TGTGCCAGCAGCACGGGAGTAGAGACCCAGTACTTC. Translation gives CASSTGVETQYF. This sequence joins TRBV5-6 and TRBJ2-5; D possibly corresponds to TRBD2 (6 bases). The CDR3 consists of 12 residues. Germline lookup yields CDR1 SGHDT and CDR2 YYEEEE. V lost 4 bases and J 4 bases, leaving 8 bases between the germline ends.

V gene TRBV7-2 combines with J gene TRBJ2-5, with D perhaps matching TRBD1 (6 bases). V gave up 4 bases and J gave up 4 bases, with 10 bases separating them. The CDR3 loop spans 13 amino acids. Germline-derived CDR1 and CDR2 are SGHTA and FQGNSA. CDR3 in amino acids: CASSSRGGETQYF. The CDR3 DNA follows: TGTGCCAGCAGCTCACGAGGGGGAGAGACCCAGTACTTC.

The J gene is TRBJ1-3, the V gene TRBV6-1, with D uncertain. CDR3 length: 15 residues. Germline loops: CDR1 MNHNS, CDR2 SASEGT. V lost 7 bases and J 3 bases, leaving 16 bases between the germline ends. The CDR3 loop is CASISPLSDGNTIYF. DNA of the CDR3: TGTGCCAGCATTAGTCCACTCTCTGATGGAAACACCATATATTTT.

The chain carries TRBV12-5 and TRBJ2-1, with 8 bases that match TRBD2. V lost 9 bases, J lost 6 bases, and 7 bases stayed unmatched. CDR3 length equals 13 residues. Germline loops: CDR1 LGHNT, CDR2 FRNRAP. The DNA of the CDR3 is TGTGCTAGCTCCCGGAGCGGGGGCAATGAGCAGTTCTTC. Amino acid sequence: CASSRSGGNEQFF.

This clone has a single count. V usage is TRBV5-1 and J usage is TRBJ1-2, with D possibly TRBD1 on 6 matching bases. CDR3 length: 16 residues. Germline lookup yields CDR1 SGHRS and CDR2 YFSETQ. V was cut by 2 bases and J by 0 bases, with 14 bases left in between. The DNA for the CDR3 is TGCGCCAGCAGCTTCCAGGGGTTTATGCCTAACTATGGCTACACCTTC. Translated: CASSFQGFMPNYGYTF.

The rearrangement joins TRBV4-3 to TRBJ1-5; perhaps TRBD1 as D (5 bases). Germline CDR1 and CDR2: LGHNA and YSLEER. This CDR3 region has 14 residues. Trimming left V 4 bases short and J 1 base short, with 8 bases between. The CDR3 here is CASSRGTSNQPQHF. As DNA, the CDR3 is TGCGCCAGCAGCCGCGGGACCAGCAATCAGCCCCAGCATTTT.

This clone is a singleton in its sample. V and J are TRBV7-9 and TRBJ2-1, with 12 bases fitting TRBD2. V lost 4 bases, J lost 3 bases, and 7 bases stayed unmatched. CDR3 length equals 17 residues. Germline V CDR1 and CDR2: SEHNR, FQNEAQ (reference sequence). The CDR3 region is CASSSTRLAGDYNEQFF. CDR3 nucleotide sequence: TGTGCCAGCAGCTCTACCCGACTAGCGGGGGACTACAATGAGCAGTTCTTC.

V is TRBV6-5 and J is TRBJ2-1, with D perhaps TRBD1 (6 bases). Germline-derived CDR1 and CDR2 are MNHEY and SVGAGI. The CDR3 spans 15 residues. Trimming pared 2 bases from V and 9 bases from J, leaving 17 bases between. The CDR3 bases are TGTGCCAGCAGTTACGGATCGGGGACAAGGAGTGAGCAGTTCTTC. Residues: CASSYGSGTRSEQFF.

The chain combines TRBV18 with TRBJ2-6, with D unclear. V lost 5 bases and J 2 bases, leaving 13 bases between the germline ends. Germline loops: CDR1 KGHSH, CDR2 LQKENI. The CDR3 runs to 16 residues. DNA for the CDR3: TGTGCCAGCTCAGAAATAACAGTGGCTGGGGCCAACGTCCTGACTTTC. Translation gives CASSEITVAGANVLTF.

V and J are TRBV20-1 and TRBJ2-7; D remains unclear. Germline-derived CDR1 and CDR2 are DFQATT and SNEGSKA (reference sequence). The CDR3 is 11 amino acids. Between the trimmed V and J ends, which lost 1 base and 4 bases, there was a span of 5 bases. The CDR3 protein is CSARAQYEQYF. In DNA form, the CDR3 reads TGCAGTGCTAGAGCCCAGTACGAGCAGTACTTC.

The chain recombines TRBV5-1 with TRBJ1-4; the match to TRBD1 covers 7 bases. Trimming removed 4 bases from V and 5 bases from J; junction bases left unmatched: 8. This CDR3 has 15 amino acids. Germline values: CDR1 SGHRS, CDR2 YFSETQ. CDR3 in DNA: TGCGCCAGCAGCCCCGGGACAGCTGGAAATGAAAAACTGTTTTTT. The encoded protein is CASSPGTAGNEKLFF.

The chain links TRBV9 to TRBJ2-7; possible D gene TRBD1, 5 bases. V lost 1 base and J 2 bases, leaving 10 bases between the germline ends. There are 14 residues in the CDR3. Per the germline V gene, CDR1 is SGDLS and CDR2 is YYNGEE. Written as DNA, the CDR3 is TGTGCCAGCAGCGTAAAGGCAGGGACCTACGAGCAGTACTTC. Its protein product is CASSVKAGTYEQYF.

In this sample, this clone turned up once. The chain combines TRBV9 with TRBJ2-7, with D maybe TRBD1 (5 bases). This CDR3 is built from 13 residues. Germline V gives CDR1 SGDLS, CDR2 YYNGEE. V lost 4 bases to trimming and J lost 5 bases, with 13 bases between them. This chain's CDR3 is CASSPPRADEQYF. Here the CDR3 DNA reads TGTGCCAGCAGCCCCCCCAGGGCGGACGAGCAGTACTTC.

This clone has only one observation. The chain is built from TRBV14 and TRBJ2-5; no clear D. CDR1 SGHDN and CDR2 FVKESK come from the germline V gene. V lost 0 bases and J 4 bases, leaving 9 bases between the germline ends. The CDR3 has 14 amino acids. The CDR3, as DNA: TGTGCCAGCAGCCAAGATACCGTTAGAGAGACCCAGTACTTC. Protein: CASSQDTVRETQYF. The entire variable domain, with the rest obtained from reference TRBV14 and TRBJ2-5, is as follows: EAGVTQFPSHSVIEKGQTVTLRCDPISGHDNLYWYRRVMGKEIKFLLHFVKESKQDESGMPNNRFLAERTGGTYSTLKVQPAELEDSGVYFCASSQDTVRETQYFGPGTRLLVL.

V is TRBV7-2 and J is TRBJ1-5; weak D call: TRBD1 (6 bases). V dropped 2 bases and J dropped 6 bases, with 14 bases sitting between them. CDR3 size: 15 residues. Germline lookup yields CDR1 SGHTA and CDR2 FQGNSA. The CDR3 DNA is TGTGCCAGCAGCTTAAGGCAGGGGACGGGTCAGCCCCAGCATTTT. Amino acid sequence: CASSLRQGTGQPQHF.

The rearrangement joins TRBV18 to TRBJ1-6; weak D call: TRBD1 (5 bases). Trimming left V 2 bases short and J 6 bases short, with 8 bases between. Germline V gene lookup returns CDR1 KGHSH and CDR2 LQKENI. This CDR3 comprises 14 residues. This CDR3 is CASSPGGSNSPLHF. The DNA for the CDR3 is TGTGCCAGCTCACCAGGGGGGTCTAATTCACCCCTCCACTTT.

V is TRBV5-6 and J is TRBJ1-6, with TRBD1 as a possible D gene (6 bases). Germline V CDR1 and CDR2: SGHDT, YYEEEE. The CDR3 totals 13 residues. With 6 bases removed from V and 5 bases from J, the gap between germline ends came to 9 bases. CDR3 coding DNA: TGTGCCAGCAAAGCAGGGGATAATTCACCCCTCCACTTT. Translated, it gives CASKAGDNSPLHF.

The CDR3 DNA sequence: TGTGCCACCTCTGGGAGCCTAGCTAATTCACCCCTCCACTTT. Residues: CATSGSLANSPLHF. The genes are TRBV6-6 and TRBJ1-6, with D unclear. This CDR3 contains 14 residues. Trimming took 10 bases from V and 6 from J, leaving 16 bases between them. Germline V gene lookup returns CDR1 MNHNY and CDR2 SVGAGI (reference sequence).

The genes are TRBV6-5 and TRBJ2-7; TRBD2 matches at 11 bases. The germline V gene has CDR1 MNHEY and CDR2 SVGAGI. This CDR3 has 15 residues. The junction had 4 bases not matched to a gene; V was cut back by 5 bases and J by 1 base. The CDR3 coding sequence is TGTGCCAGCAGTCGAGGGACTAGCGGTTCCTACGAGCAGTACTTC. This translates into CASSRGTSGSYEQYF.

V gene TRBV14 combines with J gene TRBJ2-5; 12 bases are a match to TRBD2. The CDR3 extends over 18 amino acids. Germline loops: CDR1 SGHDN, CDR2 FVKESK. After removal of 1 base from V and 3 bases from J, the junction contained 9 bases not matched to a gene. The CDR3 DNA reads as TGTGCCAGCAGCCAAGGATTACTAGCGGGGGGTATAAAAGAGACCCAGTACTTC. It translates to CASSQGLLAGGIKETQYF.

The J gene is TRBJ2-5, the V gene TRBV5-4; TRBD2 might be the D (5 bases). The length of the CDR3 is 13 residues. The ends were cut back, 6 bases at V and 3 bases at J, with 12 bases in the middle. Germline CDR1 SGHNT, CDR2 YYREEE (reference sequence). The CDR3 loop reads CASTSGNEETQYF. CDR3 DNA sequence: TGTGCCAGCACCAGCGGCAACGAAGAGACCCAGTACTTC.

The chain carries TRBV18 and TRBJ2-2; D is perhaps TRBD2 (5 bases). Germline V CDR1 and CDR2: KGHSH, LQKENI. V lost 1 base, J lost 6 bases, and 12 bases lay in between. The CDR3 is made up of 15 amino acids. This CDR3 reads CASSPRSGEAGELFF. CDR3 bases: TGTGCCAGCTCACCACGATCCGGGGAAGCCGGGGAGCTGTTTTTT. Full variable domain (outside the CDR3, taken from reference TRBV18 and TRBJ2-2): NAGVMQNPRHLVRRRGQEARLRCSPMKGHSHVYWYRQLPEEGLKFMVYLQKENIIDESGMPKERFSAEFPKEGPSILRIQQVVRGDSAAYFCASSPRSGEAGELFFGEGSRLTVL.